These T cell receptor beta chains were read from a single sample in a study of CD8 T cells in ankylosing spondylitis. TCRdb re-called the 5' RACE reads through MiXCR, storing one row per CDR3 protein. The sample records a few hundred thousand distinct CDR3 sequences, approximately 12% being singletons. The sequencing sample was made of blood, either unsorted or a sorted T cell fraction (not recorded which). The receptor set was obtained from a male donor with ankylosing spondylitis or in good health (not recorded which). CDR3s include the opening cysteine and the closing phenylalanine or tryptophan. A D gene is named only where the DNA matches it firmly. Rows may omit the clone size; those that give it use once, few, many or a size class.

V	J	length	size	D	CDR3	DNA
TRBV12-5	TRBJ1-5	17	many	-	CASAVDIGRMSGQPQHF	TGTGCTAGTGCCGTTGACATCGGTAGAATGAGCGGTCAGCCCCAGCATTTT
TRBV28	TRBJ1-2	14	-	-	CASTPIGGIYGYTF	TGTGCCAGCACCCCTATTGGCGGGATCTATGGCTACACCTTC
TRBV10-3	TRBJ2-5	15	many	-	CAISESGRGQETQYF	TGTGCCATCAGTGAGTCAGGCAGGGGCCAAGAGACCCAGTACTTC
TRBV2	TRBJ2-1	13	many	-	CASSAVGDAEQFF	TGTGCCAGCAGTGCAGTGGGTGACGCTGAGCAGTTCTTC
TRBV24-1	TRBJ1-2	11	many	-	CATSDFYGYTF	TGTGCCACCAGTGATTTCTATGGCTACACCTTC
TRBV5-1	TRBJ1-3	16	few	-	CASSFDGSLSGNTIYF	TGCGCCAGCAGCTTCGACGGTTCGCTAAGTGGAAACACCATATATTTT
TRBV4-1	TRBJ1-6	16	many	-	CASSQYGKDYNSPLHF	TGCGCCAGCAGCCAATATGGAAAAGACTATAATTCACCCCTCCACTTT
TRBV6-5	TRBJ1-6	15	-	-	CASSYNDPSNSPLHF	TGTGCCAGCAGTTACAACGACCCTTCTAATTCACCCCTCCACTTT
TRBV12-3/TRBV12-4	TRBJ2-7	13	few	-	CASSFGTRYEQYF	TGTGCCAGCAGTTTTGGGACGAGATACGAGCAGTACTTC
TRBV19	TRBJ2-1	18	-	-	CASSTSRAELSSYNEQFF	TGTGCCAGTAGTACCTCCCGCGCGGAGCTCAGCTCCTACAATGAGCAGTTCTTC
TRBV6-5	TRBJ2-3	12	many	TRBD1	CASSRQGDTQYF	TGTGCCAGCAGCCGACAGGGAGATACGCAGTATTTT
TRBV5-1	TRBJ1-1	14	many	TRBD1	CASSATGFSTEAFF	TGCGCCAGCAGCGCGACAGGGTTCAGCACTGAAGCTTTCTTT
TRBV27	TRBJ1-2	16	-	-	CASSLMSGSAPYGYTF	TGTGCCAGCAGTTTAATGTCAGGGTCTGCCCCCTATGGCTACACCTTC
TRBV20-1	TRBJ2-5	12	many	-	CSARSYQETQYF	TGCAGTGCTAGATCGTACCAAGAGACCCAGTACTTC
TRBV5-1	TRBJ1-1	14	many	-	CASFDADSGTEAFF	TGCGCCTCGTTCGACGCGGACAGCGGCACTGAAGCTTTCTTT
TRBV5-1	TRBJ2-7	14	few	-	CASSLGDGTYEQYF	TGCGCCAGCAGCTTGGGGGACGGGACCTACGAGCAGTACTTC
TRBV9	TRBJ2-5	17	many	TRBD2	CASSVGYSGRAGETQYF	TGTGCCAGCAGCGTAGGGTATAGCGGGAGGGCCGGGGAGACCCAGTACTTC
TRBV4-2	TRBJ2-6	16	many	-	CASSQEHGSGANVLTF	TGTGCCAGCAGCCAAGAGCATGGCTCTGGGGCCAACGTCCTGACTTTC
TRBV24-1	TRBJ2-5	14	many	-	CATSGWTDQETQYF	TGTGCCACCAGCGGATGGACAGACCAAGAGACCCAGTACTTC
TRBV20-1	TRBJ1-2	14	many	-	CSARALTGFYGYTF	TGCAGTGCTAGAGCACTGACAGGTTTCTATGGCTACACCTTC
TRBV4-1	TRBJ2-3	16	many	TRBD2	CASSQIMSGGTDTQYF	TGCGCCAGCAGCCAAATTATGAGCGGGGGCACAGATACGCAGTATTTT
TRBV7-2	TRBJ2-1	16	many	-	CASTPRWPSNLNEQFF	TGTGCCAGCACACCGAGATGGCCTAGCAATCTCAATGAGCAGTTCTTC
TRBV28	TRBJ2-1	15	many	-	CASTIGRSSYNEQFF	TGTGCCAGCACCATCGGGAGAAGCTCCTACAATGAGCAGTTCTTC
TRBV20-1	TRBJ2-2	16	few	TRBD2	CSSSTSGRANTGELFF	TGCAGTTCTTCGACTAGCGGGAGGGCGAACACCGGGGAGCTGTTTTTT
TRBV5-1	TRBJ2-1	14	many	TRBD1	CASSPGTGFNEQFF	TGCGCCAGCAGCCCGGGGACAGGGTTCAATGAGCAGTTCTTC
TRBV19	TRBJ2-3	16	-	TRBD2	CASSITSGTGADTQYF	TGTGCCAGTAGTATCACTAGCGGGACGGGGGCAGATACGCAGTATTTT
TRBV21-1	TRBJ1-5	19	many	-	CASSKRPGTADYSNQPQHF	TGTGCCAGCAGCAAACGCCCGGGCACAGCCGATTATAGCAATCAGCCCCAGCATTTT
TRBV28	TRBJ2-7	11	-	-	CASSFLYEQYF	TGTGCCAGCAGTTTTTTGTACGAGCAGTACTTC
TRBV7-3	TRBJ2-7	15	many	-	CASSSTAAGYYEQYF	TGTGCCAGCAGTTCCACCGCGGCGGGGTACTACGAGCAGTACTTC
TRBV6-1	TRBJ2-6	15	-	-	CASSGRETGANVLTF	TGTGCCAGCAGTGGACGAGAAACTGGGGCCAACGTCCTGACTTTC
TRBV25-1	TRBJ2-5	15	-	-	CASSAYRVYGETQYF	TGTGCCAGCAGTGCCTACAGGGTTTATGGAGAGACCCAGTACTTC
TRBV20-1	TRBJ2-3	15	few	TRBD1	CSANKDRMLADTQYF	TGCAGTGCTAACAAGGACAGGATGTTAGCAGATACGCAGTATTTT
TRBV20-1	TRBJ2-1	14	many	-	CSARTSDSYNEQFF	TGCAGTGCGCGAACATCCGACTCCTACAATGAGCAGTTCTTC
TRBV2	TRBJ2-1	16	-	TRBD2	CASRALAGGSYNEQFF	TGTGCCAGCAGGGCACTAGCGGGAGGGTCCTACAATGAGCAGTTCTTC
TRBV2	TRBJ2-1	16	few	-	CASTLGPLALAPQQFF	TGTGCCAGCACGCTCGGCCCGCTAGCGTTAGCCCCGCAGCAGTTCTTC
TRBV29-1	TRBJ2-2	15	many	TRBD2	CSVLLAGGYTGELFF	TGCAGCGTTCTACTAGCGGGTGGATACACCGGGGAGCTGTTTTTT
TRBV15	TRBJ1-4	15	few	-	CATSRGREANEKLFF	TGTGCCACCAGCAGAGGCAGGGAGGCTAATGAAAAACTGTTTTTT
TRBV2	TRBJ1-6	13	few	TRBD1	CASNGQVYSPLHF	TGTGCCAGCAATGGACAGGTTTATTCACCCCTCCACTTT
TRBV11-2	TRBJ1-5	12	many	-	CASSAGNQPQHF	TGTGCCAGCTCGGCGGGCAATCAGCCCCAGCATTTT
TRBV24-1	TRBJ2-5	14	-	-	CATSDLRHQETQYF	TGTGCCACCAGTGATTTGAGGCACCAAGAGACCCAGTACTTC
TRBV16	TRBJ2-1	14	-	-	CASSRGMGYNEQFF	TGTGCCAGCAGCCGAGGGATGGGTTACAATGAGCAGTTCTTC
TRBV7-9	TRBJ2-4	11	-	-	CASSSLDIQYF	TGTGCCAGCAGCTCCCTAGACATTCAGTACTTC
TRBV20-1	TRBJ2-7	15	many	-	CSARSRGLGSREQYF	TGCAGTGCTAGATCTCGCGGTTTAGGCTCCCGCGAGCAGTACTTC
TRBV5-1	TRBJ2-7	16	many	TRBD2	CASSLRASGGFHEQYF	TGCGCCAGCAGCCTCCGGGCTAGCGGGGGGTTCCACGAGCAGTACTTC
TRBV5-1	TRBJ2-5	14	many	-	CASSSTTYQETQYF	TGCGCCAGCAGCTCTACAACGTACCAAGAGACCCAGTACTTC
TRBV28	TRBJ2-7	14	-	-	CATVDPTGAYEQYF	TGTGCCACCGTGGATCCGACCGGAGCCTACGAGCAGTACTTC
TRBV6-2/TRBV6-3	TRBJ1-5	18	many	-	CASSYSLDRGSGNQPQHF	TGTGCCAGCAGTTACTCGTTAGATAGGGGAAGTGGGAATCAGCCCCAGCATTTT
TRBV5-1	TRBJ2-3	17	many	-	CASSPASQRTSTDTQYF	TGCGCCAGCAGCCCAGCCTCCCAGCGGACTAGCACAGATACGCAGTATTTT